Below are 28 T cell receptor beta chains sequenced from a single sample in a study of CD8+CD57+ T cells in acquired aplastic anemia. The use of genomic DNA as template underpinned the TCR beta VDJ and CDR3 profiling. One entry per CDR3 protein, called by TCRdb with MiXCR from the reads. The data hold 200,000 to 250,000 distinct CDR3 sequences, with roughly 50% observed a single time. Patients picked for sequencing had shown CD8+CD57+ cell expansion detected by flow cytometry. Sequencing used sorted CD4+, CD8+, or CD8+CD57+ T cells (not recorded which) from PBMCs. All receptors come from a human donor with aplastic anemia.

Concerning this clonotype: This could be a read error, since a much larger clone is one nucleotide away. V is TRBV10-3 and J is TRBJ1-2; D not resolved. The CDR3 runs to 15 residues. In germline, CDR1 is ENHRY, CDR2 SYGVKD. V lost 5 bases to trimming and J lost 1 base, with 14 bases between them. In DNA, the CDR3 is TGTGCCATCAGTTACTCTACGGCCGGTAACTATGGCTACACCTTC. Encoded protein: CAISYSTAGNYGYTF.

The J gene is TRBJ1-2, the V gene TRBV25-1, with 8 positions matching TRBD1. With V trimmed by 3 bases and J by 5 bases, 5 bases remained unmatched. CDR3 size: 14 residues. Germline V gene lookup returns CDR1 MGHDK and CDR2 SYGVNS. The CDR3, as DNA: TGTGCCAGCAGTGACCAAGACAGGGGATATGGCTACACCTTC. This gives the protein CASSDQDRGYGYTF.

On this clonotype: Since a much larger clone is just one base distant, this may be a read error. This rearrangement joins TRBV7-9 to TRBJ1-2; no clear D. Trimming stripped 5 bases from V and 4 bases from J, with 11 bases between. The CDR3 is made up of 13 amino acids. Germline assignment: CDR1 SEHNR and CDR2 FQNEAQ (reference sequence). DNA of the CDR3: TGTGCCAGCAGCCCCGGGTATGGCTATGGCTACACCTTC. Translated: CASSPGYGYGYTF.

The V gene is TRBV2, the J gene TRBJ2-7; D is perhaps TRBD1 or TRBD2 (5 bases each). CDR1 is SNHLY, CDR2 FYNNEI, per germline. The CDR3 runs 12 residues. V dropped 6 bases and J dropped 3 bases, with 9 bases sitting between them. As DNA, the CDR3 is TGTGCCAGCAGCGGGGACGGCTACGAGCAGTACGTC. Translation: CASSGDGYEQYV.

The table lists this clonotype with many counts. This chain connects TRBV5-1 to TRBJ2-3; D gene ambiguous. The CDR3 consists of 13 residues. V lost 4 bases and J lost 8, with 14 bases in between. From germline, CDR1 is SGHRS and CDR2 YFSETQ. The chain's CDR3 is CASSPEPPGTQYF. The CDR3 bases are TGCGCCAGCAGCCCCGAACCTCCGGGTACGCAGTATTTT.

Comment on this clonotype: This could be a read error, since a much larger clone is one nucleotide away. CDR3 protein: CASSSKVSSYEQYF. In nucleotides, the CDR3 is TGTGCCAGCAGTTCGAAGGTGAGCTCCTACGAGCAGTACTTC. The V gene is TRBV12-3 or TRBV12-4, the J gene TRBJ2-7; no reliable D call. This CDR3 has 14 residues. Trimming took off 4 bases at V and 0 bases at J, with 10 bases between the two ends.

This clonotype turned up a few times. The chain combines TRBV6-1 with TRBJ2-3, with a weak D call TRBD2 (5 bases). CDR1 is MNHNS, CDR2 SASEGT, per germline. The length of the CDR3 is 15 residues. Trimming cost V 1 base and J 2 bases, with 10 bases left between them. The CDR3 is CASSEGAVNTDTQYF. Written as DNA, the CDR3 is TGTGCCAGCAGTGAAGGAGCGGTGAACACAGATACGCAGTATTTT.

In its sample, this clonotype was seen many times. The genes are TRBV3-1 and TRBJ2-7; 10 nucleotides match TRBD2. CDR3 length: 13 residues. V lost 6 bases, J lost 5 bases, and 4 bases stayed unmatched. Germline V gene data show CDR1 as LGHDT and CDR2 as YNNKEL (reference sequence). The CDR3 reads CASRPGLAHEQYF. In DNA, the CDR3 is TGTGCCAGCAGACCGGGACTAGCGCACGAGCAGTACTTC.

This clonotype was observed a few times. This chain links TRBV3-1 with TRBJ2-1; 11 nucleotides agree with TRBD2. Unmatched junction bases numbered 2, after V lost 3 bases and J lost 4 bases. Germline V gene lookup returns CDR1 LGHDT and CDR2 YNNKEL (reference sequence). CDR3 length: 15 residues. The CDR3 region has the DNA TGTGCCAGCAGCCACGGGACTAGCGGTTACAATGAGCAGTTCTTC. This encodes CASSHGTSGYNEQFF.

This clonotype was counted at least ten times. The chain links TRBV10-2 to TRBJ1-5, with a weak D call TRBD1 (5 bases). Germline CDR1 reads WSHSY; CDR2 reads SAAADI. The length of the CDR3 is 14 residues. Trimming took 6 bases from V and 4 from J, leaving 13 bases between them. DNA for the CDR3: TGCGCCAGCAGAGGCATGGGGACGAATCAGCCCCAGCATTTT. Its translation: CASRGMGTNQPQHF.

The chain recombines TRBV19 with TRBJ2-3; D may be TRBD2 (5 bases). Germline values: CDR1 LNHDA, CDR2 SQIVND (reference sequence). The V gene lost 3 bases and the J gene lost 4 bases, with 11 bases spanning the gap. CDR3 length equals 14 residues. The CDR3 here is CASSIFGKADTQYF. The CDR3 DNA follows: TGTGCCAGTAGTATTTTCGGGAAGGCAGATACGCAGTATTTT.

Of note for this clonotype: The junction differs from germline at one of its ends, possibly a read error. The chain links TRBV5-8 to TRBJ2-7; D gene unclear. CDR1 is SGHTS and CDR2 is YDEGEE in the germline V gene. The CDR3 runs 14 residues. CDR3 nucleotide sequence: TGCGCCAGCAGCCAAGCTATAGGGACCTACGAGCAGTACTTC. It specifies CASSQAIGTYEQYF.

The chain employs TRBV15 and TRBJ2-7, with D perhaps TRBD1 (5 bases). Trimming took 1 base from V and 4 from J, leaving 8 bases between them. The CDR3 consists of 13 residues. The germline gives CDR1 LNHNV, CDR2 YYDKDF (reference sequence). The chain's CDR3 is CATSRGTSYEQYV. The CDR3 DNA reads as TGTGCCACCAGCAGAGGGACAAGTTACGAGCAGTACGTC.

The rearrangement uses TRBV20-1 and TRBJ2-7; D is undetermined. The CDR3 has 11 amino acids. Trimming removed 6 bases at V and 4 bases at J, with 10 bases between. Germline V gene lookup returns CDR1 DFQATT and CDR2 SNEGSKA (reference sequence). The CDR3 DNA sequence: TGCAGTGCCCTGAAAGGATACGAGCAGTACTTC. Protein: CSALKGYEQYF.

The sample holds a few counts of this clonotype. The rearrangement joins TRBV6-5 to TRBJ2-1; 9 bases match TRBD1. J was trimmed by 4 bases and V by 5 bases; bases with no gene match: 15. Looked up from germline, CDR1 is MNHEY and CDR2 is SVGAGI. This CDR3 has 18 amino acids. CDR3 sequence reads: CASSPPLAGTGRYNEQFF. The CDR3 DNA reads TGTGCCAGCAGTCCTCCTTTGGCCGGGACAGGGAGATACAATGAGCAGTTCTTC.

This clonotype showed up many times. The V gene is TRBV5-1, the J gene TRBJ1-1, with D tentatively TRBD1 (6 bases). Trimming took off 0 bases at V and 4 bases at J, with 13 bases between the two ends. The germline V gene encodes CDR1 SGHRS and CDR2 YFSETQ. This CDR3 has 15 residues. The CDR3 sequence is CASSLAGATITEAFF. The CDR3 region has the DNA TGCGCCAGCAGCTTGGCGGGGGCTACTATCACTGAAGCTTTCTTT.

This clonotype occurred many times. This sequence joins TRBV28 and TRBJ2-1; D is possibly TRBD1 (6 bases). Trimming removed 7 bases at V and 9 bases at J, with 16 bases between. Per the germline V gene, CDR1 is MDHEN and CDR2 is SYDVKM. The CDR3 has 13 amino acids. In nucleotides, the CDR3 is TGTGCCAGCATGGCAGGGGTGGAGTCTGAGCAGTTCTTC. It encodes CASMAGVESEQFF. The variable domain in full, completed from reference TRBV28 and TRBJ2-1, reads DVKVTQSSRYLVKRTGEKVFLECVQDMDHENMFWYRQDPGLGLRLIYFSYDVKMKEKGDIPEGYSVSREKKERFSLILESASTNQTSMYLCASMAGVESEQFFGPGTRLTVL.

This clonotype was detected many times. The V call is TRBV20-1, the J call TRBJ2-7; tentatively, D is TRBD1 (5 bases). There are 16 residues in the CDR3. The germline gives CDR1 DFQATT, CDR2 SNEGSKA (reference sequence). V gave up 5 bases and J gave up 4 bases, with 24 bases separating them. The CDR3 DNA follows: TGCAGTGCTCCGGACACCTACGCAGGTGGAATTTACGAGCAGTACTTC. It translates to CSAPDTYAGGIYEQYF.

In its sample, this clonotype was seen many times. The chain uses TRBV19 and TRBJ1-5, with D unclear. Looked up from germline, CDR1 is LNHDA and CDR2 is SQIVND (reference sequence). The CDR3 totals 16 residues. Trimming pared 2 bases from V and 0 bases from J, leaving 11 bases between. DNA of the CDR3: TGTGCCAGTAGTATATCTTGGCCGTATAGCAATCAGCCCCAGCATTTT. Residues: CASSISWPYSNQPQHF.

A word on this clonotype: One end of the junction does not line up with germline, which may come from a read error. This chain links TRBV7-2 with TRBJ1-2; 7 bases map to TRBD1. Per the germline V gene, CDR1 is SGHTA and CDR2 is FQGNSA. The CDR3 sequence is 15 residues long. CDR3: CASSPYRGTNYGCTF. CDR3 sequence (DNA): TGTGCCAGCAGCCCATACAGGGGAACAAACTATGGCTGCACCTTC.

Only a few counts were recorded for this clonotype. This CDR3 reads CASSLSQGNQPQHF. CDR3 sequence (DNA): TGTGCCAGCAGCTTATCACAGGGCAATCAGCCCCAGCATTTT. The chain is built from TRBV7-9 and TRBJ1-5, with TRBD1 as a possible D gene (5 bases). CDR1 is SEHNR and CDR2 is FQNEAQ in the germline V gene (reference sequence). This CDR3 has 14 residues. V lost 2 bases, J lost 2 bases, and 7 bases lay in between.

About this clonotype itself: With a much larger clone just one base away, this may be a read error. This chain uses TRBV2 with TRBJ1-1; no reliable D call. The CDR3 runs 14 residues. CDR1 and CDR2 (germline): SNHLY, FYNNEI. The V end was cut by 2 bases, the J end by 8 bases, with 15 bases between. The CDR3, as DNA: TGTGCCAGCAGTGAATCGAAAATGAGAAGAGAAGCTTTCTTT. Translation gives CASSESKMRREAFF.

This clonotype was picked up many times. The V and J genes are TRBV5-1 and TRBJ1-2, with D perhaps TRBD1 (5 bases). The length of the CDR3 is 13 residues. V shed 0 bases and J shed 8 bases, with 11 bases lying between them. Germline values: CDR1 SGHRS, CDR2 YFSETQ. CDR3 sequence: CASSLEGVWGYTF. In nucleotides, the CDR3 is TGCGCCAGCAGCTTGGAAGGGGTCTGGGGCTACACCTTC.

Concerning this clonotype: This may be a read error: a much more frequent sequence differs by one nucleotide. The chain links TRBV7-2 to TRBJ2-7; D may be TRBD2 (5 bases). Germline CDR1 and CDR2: SGHTA and FQGNSA. V was cut by 5 bases and J by 2 bases, with 13 bases left in between. This CDR3 comprises 14 residues. In DNA form, the CDR3 reads TGTGCCAGCAGCATGGACTTCCAAACCTACGAGCAGTACTTC. As protein: CASSMDFQTYEQYF.

The rearrangement joins TRBV10-3 to TRBJ1-2; D perhaps matches TRBD1 (5 bases). The V gene lost 0 bases and the J gene lost 7 bases, with 15 bases spanning the gap. CDR3 length: 15 amino acids. Germline V gene lookup returns CDR1 ENHRY and CDR2 SYGVKD. The CDR3 protein is CAISESAGLGAGYTF. Here the CDR3 DNA reads TGTGCCATCAGTGAGTCTGCAGGTCTTGGGGCTGGCTACACCTTC.

This clonotype was found many times. The chain links TRBV7-9 to TRBJ1-1; D possibly corresponds to TRBD1 (5 bases). Germline CDR1 reads SEHNR; CDR2 reads FQNEAQ (reference sequence). Trimming cost V 2 bases and J 1 base, with 11 bases left between them. The CDR3 length is 15 residues. Here the CDR3 reads CASSLLPTENTEAFF. DNA for the CDR3: TGTGCCAGCAGCTTACTCCCGACAGAGAACACTGAAGCTTTCTTT.

The chain couples TRBV7-3 to TRBJ2-7; 7 positions match TRBD1. The DNA end lines up better with TRBJ2-5; the J call may be wrong. This CDR3 spans 15 amino acids. The germline V gene has CDR1 SGHTA and CDR2 FQGTGA. CDR3 sequence: CASSQDRQGGWTQYF. CDR3 sequence (DNA): TGTGCCAGCAGCCAAGATAGACAGGGCGGTTGGACCCAGTACTTC.

At least ten counts were recorded for this clonotype. This rearrangement joins TRBV5-1 to TRBJ2-7; perhaps TRBD1 as D (6 bases). The length of the CDR3 is 15 residues. CDR1 is SGHRS, CDR2 YFSETQ, per germline. V lost 0 bases and J lost 4, with 14 bases in between. In DNA, the CDR3 is TGCGCCAGCAGCTTGGGGTCCCGACAGGTTTACGAGCAGTACTTC. Protein product: CASSLGSRQVYEQYF.